These 24 T cell receptor beta chains originate from one sample sequenced in a study of blood T cell repertoires in COVID-19. Profiled with immunoSEQ multiplex PCR; TCRdb holds only in-frame clones, not every one. The sample shows 450,000 to 600,000 clones, about 90% of them seen only once. What was sequenced was PBMCs or T cells enriched from blood (not recorded which). The receptor source for this set is a woman under 30 who had recovered from COVID-19.

The table lists this clone with a count of one. The J gene is TRBJ2-7, the V gene TRBV5-4, with 9 bases that match TRBD2. Trimming removed 5 bases from V and 6 bases from J; junction bases left unmatched: 12. The CDR3 sequence is 15 residues long. CDR1 SGHNT and CDR2 YYREEE come from the germline V gene (reference sequence). The CDR3, as DNA: TGTGCCAGCAGTGGGATAGCGGGGGCGCGGAGCGAGCAGTACTTC. Amino acid sequence: CASSGIAGARSEQYF.

J is TRBJ1-1 and V is TRBV5-4; D might be TRBD1 (6 bases). Trimming removed 4 bases from V and 2 bases from J, with 15 bases in between. The germline V gene encodes CDR1 SGHNT and CDR2 YYREEE (reference sequence). The CDR3 runs to 15 residues. The CDR3 nucleotides read TGTGCCAGCAGCACTGAACAGGGTCTTAACACTGAAGCTTTCTTT. This encodes CASSTEQGLNTEAFF. The full variable domain, rest sourced from reference TRBV5-4 and TRBJ1-1, is ETGVTQSPTHLIKTRGQQVTLRCSSQSGHNTVSWYQQALGQGPQFIFQYYREEENGRGNFPPRFSGLQFPNYSSELNVNALELDDSALYLCASSTEQGLNTEAFFGQGTRLTVV.

CDR3 bases: TGTGCCAGCAGCTTTGGCCCTTTGGCACCCCTCCACTTT. Translation gives CASSFGPLAPLHF. The V and J genes are TRBV7-8 and TRBJ1-6; no reliable D call. Between the trimmed V and J ends, which lost 3 bases and 11 bases, there was a span of 11 bases. Looked up from germline, CDR1 is SGHVS and CDR2 is FQNEAQ. The CDR3 covers 13 residues. Combining the CDR3 with reference TRBV7-8 and TRBJ1-6 gives the whole variable domain GAGVSQSPRYKVAKRGQDVALRCDPISGHVSLFWYQQALGQGPEFLTYFQNEAQLDKSGLPSDRFFAERPEGSVSTLKIQRTQQEDSAVYLCASSFGPLAPLHFGNGTRLTVT.

The rearrangement uses TRBV12-5 and TRBJ2-7; D perhaps matches TRBD2 (7 bases). Trimming took 1 base from V and 5 from J, leaving 18 bases between them. Per the germline V gene, CDR1 is LGHNT and CDR2 is FRNRAP. The CDR3 contains 16 residues. In nucleotides, the CDR3 is TGTGCTAGTGGTTTGGCCACACAGGGCGGGGGAGACGAGCAGTACTTC. Translation gives CASGLATQGGGDEQYF.

This chain joins TRBV27 and TRBJ1-4; D possibly corresponds to TRBD1 (6 bases). The CDR3 extends over 14 amino acids. The germline CDR1 and CDR2 sequences are MNHEY and SMNVEV (reference sequence). V shed 5 bases and J shed 8 bases, with 15 bases lying between them. CDR3 residues: CASSHQGLGEKLFF. The DNA of the CDR3 is TGTGCCAGCAGTCACCAGGGGCTGGGGGAAAAACTGTTTTTT. The full variable domain, in which reference TRBV27 and TRBJ1-4 provide the parts outside the CDR3, is EAQVTQNPRYLITVTGKKLTVTCSQNMNHEYMSWYRQDPGLGLRQIYYSMNVEVTDKGDVPEGYKVSRKEKRNFPLILESPSPNQTSLYFCASSHQGLGEKLFFGSGTQLSVL.

The V and J genes are TRBV2 and TRBJ2-7, with 8 bases identical to TRBD2. Germline V CDR1 and CDR2: SNHLY, FYNNEI. This CDR3 is built from 14 residues. After removal of 6 bases from V and 6 bases from J, the junction contained 10 bases not matched to a gene. CDR3 sequence reads: CASSIWTSLTEQYF. CDR3 coding DNA: TGTGCCAGCAGCATCTGGACTAGCCTGACCGAGCAGTACTTC.

The V gene is TRBV29-1, the J gene TRBJ1-1; no clear D gene. The V gene lost 6 bases and the J gene lost 4 bases, with 15 bases spanning the gap. This CDR3 is 13 amino acids long. Germline CDR1 SQVTM, CDR2 ANQGSEA. This CDR3 reads CSVLRPSGTEAFF. The DNA of the CDR3 is TGCAGCGTCCTACGGCCTAGCGGCACTGAAGCTTTCTTT.

The V call is TRBV28, the J call TRBJ2-6; no reliable D call. The CDR3 runs 15 residues. Trimming cost V 5 bases and J 4 bases, with 12 bases left between them. CDR1 and CDR2 (germline): MDHEN, SYDVKM. The CDR3 bases are TGTGCCAGCAGTCAGGCCCCCGCAGGGGCCAACGTCCTGACTTTC. Translating it yields CASSQAPAGANVLTF.

This chain links TRBV6-5 with TRBJ1-1; D unclear. The CDR3 is 11 amino acids. V lost 10 bases, J lost 0 bases, and 6 bases lay in between. Germline CDR1 reads MNHEY; CDR2 reads SVGAGI. CDR3 in DNA: TGTGCCAACGGTATGAACACTGAAGCTTTCTTT. Its translation: CANGMNTEAFF.

The CDR3 reads CASGPGDSNQPQHF. The CDR3 region has the DNA TGTGCCAGCGGCCCGGGGGACAGCAATCAGCCCCAGCATTTT. The chain is built from TRBV7-8 and TRBJ1-5, with a possible D match to TRBD1 (5 bases). This CDR3 is 14 amino acids long. Trimming shortened V by 8 bases and J by 1 base, and 12 bases separated the two germline ends. In germline, CDR1 is SGHVS, CDR2 FQNEAQ.

This sequence joins TRBV19 and TRBJ2-5, with D tentatively TRBD2 (5 bases). The CDR3 consists of 15 residues. Germline values: CDR1 LNHDA, CDR2 SQIVND (reference sequence). The V end lost 0 bases, the J end lost 2 bases, and 10 bases lay between the germline ends. This CDR3 reads CASSIDGGRQETQYF. CDR3 DNA: TGTGCCAGTAGTATAGATGGAGGCCGGCAAGAGACCCAGTACTTC.

Regarding this clone: The same CDR3 can be traced to other DNA sequences in this sample. The chain employs TRBV5-1 and TRBJ1-2; no firm D call. Trimming cost V 0 bases and J 1 base, with 4 bases left between them. The CDR3 is 13 residues long. Germline values: CDR1 SGHRS, CDR2 YFSETQ. The CDR3 DNA follows: TGCGCCAGCAGCTTGGACAGTAACTATGGCTACACCTTC. Translated: CASSLDSNYGYTF.

This clone was seen only a few times. V and J are TRBV7-8 and TRBJ2-2; D remains ambiguous. The length of the CDR3 is 13 residues. V was clipped by 5 bases and J by 4 bases, with 8 bases between them. Germline CDR1 is SGHVS and CDR2 is FQNEAQ. CDR3 sequence: CASSRTSTGELFF. DNA for the CDR3: TGTGCCAGCAGCCGAACAAGCACCGGGGAGCTGTTTTTT.

The V call is TRBV19, the J call TRBJ1-2; D gene ambiguous. V lost 7 bases, J lost 7 bases, and 16 bases lay in between. The length of the CDR3 is 13 residues. Germline lookup yields CDR1 LNHDA and CDR2 SQIVND (reference sequence). This chain's CDR3 is CASTRERARGYTF. The DNA of the CDR3 is TGTGCCAGTACTCGGGAGAGGGCTCGTGGCTACACCTTC.

The genes are TRBV3-1 (or the pseudogene TRBV3-2) and TRBJ2-2, with 7 bases identical to TRBD2. The V gene end was trimmed by 1 base and the J gene end by 7 bases; junction bases not matched to a gene: 3. Germline V gene sequence: CDR1 LGHDT, CDR2 YNNKEL (reference sequence). This CDR3 comprises 14 residues. This CDR3 reads CASSQGRGNGELFF. The DNA of the CDR3 is TGTGCCAGCAGCCAAGGGCGGGGGAACGGGGAGCTGTTTTTT.

V is TRBV11-1 and J is TRBJ2-7; tentative D call: TRBD1 (6 bases). Trimming left V 6 bases short and J 6 bases short, with 9 bases between. CDR3 length equals 11 residues. Germline CDR1 and CDR2: SGHAT and FQDESV (reference sequence). The CDR3 spells CASSGGSEQYF. The CDR3 coding sequence is TGTGCCAGCAGTGGGGGCAGCGAGCAGTACTTC.

The rearrangement uses TRBV30 and TRBJ2-6, with D tentatively TRBD1 (6 bases). The CDR3 extends over 20 amino acids. V was cut by 3 bases and J by 0 bases, with 24 bases left in between. CDR1 and CDR2 (germline): GTSNPN, SVGIG (reference sequence). This CDR3 reads CAWSPARQGLWDSGANVLTF. CDR3 sequence (DNA): TGTGCCTGGAGCCCAGCCAGGCAGGGGCTGTGGGACTCTGGGGCCAACGTCCTGACTTTC.

V gene TRBV30 combines with J gene TRBJ1-1; TRBD1 might be the D (5 bases). CDR1 is GTSNPN, CDR2 SVGIG, per germline (reference sequence). Trimming cost V 2 bases and J 4 bases, with 11 bases left between them. The CDR3 runs to 13 residues. For the CDR3, the DNA is TGTGCCTGGAGTACCCCGGGGGGCACTGAAGCTTTCTTT. The encoded protein is CAWSTPGGTEAFF. The full variable domain, in which reference TRBV30 and TRBJ1-1 provide the parts outside the CDR3, is SQTIHQWPATLVQPVGSPLSLECTVEGTSNPNLYWYRQAAGRGLQLLFYSVGIGQISSEVPQNLSASRPQDRQFILSSKKLLLSDSGFYLCAWSTPGGTEAFFGQGTRLTVV.

This rearrangement joins TRBV27 to TRBJ2-3; D gene uncertain. Germline V lookup: CDR1 MNHEY, CDR2 SMNVEV (reference sequence). CDR3 length: 15 residues. Trimming left V 4 bases short and J 6 bases short, with 17 bases between. The DNA of the CDR3 is TGTGCCAGCAGTTCCGCGCTCCCAGGTCGGGATACGCAGTATTTT. It is translated as CASSSALPGRDTQYF.

The chain has TRBV28 and TRBJ1-2; D is possibly TRBD1 (6 bases). V dropped 10 bases and J dropped 0 bases, with 12 bases sitting between them. This CDR3 contains 13 residues. Germline assignment: CDR1 MDHEN and CDR2 SYDVKM. The CDR3 is CATAGQSNYGYTF. In nucleotides, the CDR3 is TGTGCCACCGCAGGACAGTCTAACTATGGCTACACCTTC.

The gene calls are TRBV5-1 and TRBJ2-7; D is ambiguous. V lost 7 bases to trimming and J lost 5 bases, with 16 bases between them. CDR3 length: 13 amino acids. Germline V gene data show CDR1 as SGHRS and CDR2 as YFSETQ. CDR3 loop: CASYDSPIDEQYF. DNA of the CDR3: TGCGCCAGCTATGACTCCCCGATCGACGAGCAGTACTTC.

This clone was found once. The chain employs TRBV5-1 and TRBJ2-5; 7 nucleotides align to TRBD2. The junction had 9 bases not matched to a gene; V was cut back by 3 bases and J by 4 bases. The CDR3 loop spans 15 amino acids. Germline CDR1 is SGHRS and CDR2 is YFSETQ. CDR3 sequence reads: CASSSRTPGGETQYF. In DNA form, the CDR3 reads TGCGCCAGCAGCTCCCGGACACCGGGGGGAGAGACCCAGTACTTC.

The CDR3 region is CAWSSRGQQDTQYF. CDR3 coding DNA: TGTGCCTGGAGCTCGCGGGGGCAGCAAGATACGCAGTATTTT. This sequence joins TRBV30 and TRBJ2-3, with a tentative D call TRBD2 (7 bases). The V and J ends lost 3 bases and 5 bases respectively, with 15 bases between them. The CDR3 is 14 residues long. Germline CDR1 GTSNPN, CDR2 SVGIG (reference sequence).

V usage is TRBV6-5 and J usage is TRBJ1-1, with 9 positions matching TRBD1. The CDR3 loop spans 14 amino acids. Germline loops: CDR1 MNHEY, CDR2 SVGAGI. Losses at the gene ends were 7 bases for V and 5 bases for J; bases not matched to a gene: 8. The CDR3 protein is CASTRTGDGTEAFF. The CDR3 bases are TGTGCCAGCACTCGGACAGGGGATGGAACTGAAGCTTTCTTT.